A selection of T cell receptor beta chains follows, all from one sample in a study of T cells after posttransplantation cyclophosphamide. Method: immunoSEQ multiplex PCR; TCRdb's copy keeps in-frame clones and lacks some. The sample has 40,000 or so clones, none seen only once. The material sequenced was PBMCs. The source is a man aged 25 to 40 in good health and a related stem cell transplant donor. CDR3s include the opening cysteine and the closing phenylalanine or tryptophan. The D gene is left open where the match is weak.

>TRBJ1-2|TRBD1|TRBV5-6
CASSLKGQGYGYTF
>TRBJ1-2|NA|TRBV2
CASIPDSHGYTF
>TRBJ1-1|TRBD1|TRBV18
CASSSLPSQGGTEAFF
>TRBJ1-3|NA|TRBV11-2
CASSTLQGNSGNTIYF
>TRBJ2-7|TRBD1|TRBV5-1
CASSSRQGAGLEQYF
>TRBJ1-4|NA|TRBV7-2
CASSPSAGAPEKLFF
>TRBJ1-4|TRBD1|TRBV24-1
CATSDPGQGGATNEKLFF
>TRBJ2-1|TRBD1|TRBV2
CASSDWGQTSYNEQFF
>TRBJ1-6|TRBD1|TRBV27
CASSPDRAPYNSPLHF
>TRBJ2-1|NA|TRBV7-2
CASSPPLYNEQFF
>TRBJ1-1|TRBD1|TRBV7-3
CASSLGQATEAFF
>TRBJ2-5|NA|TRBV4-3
CASSLGRGETQYF
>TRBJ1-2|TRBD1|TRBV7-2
CASSLSFRGQGYTF
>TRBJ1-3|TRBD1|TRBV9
CASSIRSGQGGDTIYF
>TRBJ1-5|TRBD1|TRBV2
CASSSGQGSQPQHF
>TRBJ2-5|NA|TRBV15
CATSRVMETQYF
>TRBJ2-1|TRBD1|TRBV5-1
CASSWTGGSYNEQFF
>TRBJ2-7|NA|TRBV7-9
CASSLNVAYEQYF
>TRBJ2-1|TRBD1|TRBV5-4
CASSYTGGLSNEQFF
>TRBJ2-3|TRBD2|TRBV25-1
CASSGAGGWLGTDTQYF
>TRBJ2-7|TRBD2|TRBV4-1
CASSQVPIAGGQYF
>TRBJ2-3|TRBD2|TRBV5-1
CASSLGWAGGTTDTQYF
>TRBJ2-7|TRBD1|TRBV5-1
CASSLEGQAYEQYF
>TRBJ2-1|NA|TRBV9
CASRPGLSYNEQFF
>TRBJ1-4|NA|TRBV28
CASMEGSSNEKLFF
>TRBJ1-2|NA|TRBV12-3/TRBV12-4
CASRAGNDMGYTF
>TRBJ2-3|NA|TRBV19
CASSMPGRGTQYF
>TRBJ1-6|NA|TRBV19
CASSLQGNNSPLHF
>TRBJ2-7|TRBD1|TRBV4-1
CASSHDRESYEQYF
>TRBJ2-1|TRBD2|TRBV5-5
CASSLRPGLAGGYNEQFF
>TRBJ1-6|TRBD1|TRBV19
CASSIGGQGRNSPLHF
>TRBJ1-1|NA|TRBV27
CASSGLTNTEAFF
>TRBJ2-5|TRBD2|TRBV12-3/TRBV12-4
CASRGLAGGLGQETQYF
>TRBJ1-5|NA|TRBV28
CASSPRGEGTNQPQHF
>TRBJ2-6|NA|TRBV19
CASGETGANVLTF
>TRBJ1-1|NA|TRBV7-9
CASSLEGNTEAFF
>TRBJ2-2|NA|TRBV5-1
CASSLAQAGELFF
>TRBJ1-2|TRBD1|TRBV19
CASSFRDRVGYGYTF
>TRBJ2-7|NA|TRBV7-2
CASSSFSYEQYF
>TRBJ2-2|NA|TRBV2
CASTLGANTGELFF
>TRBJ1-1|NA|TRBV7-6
CASSASFLNTEAFF
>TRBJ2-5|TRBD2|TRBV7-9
CASSFAGGEETQYF
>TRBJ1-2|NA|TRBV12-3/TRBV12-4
CASSLQLASGTLNYGYTF